Below are 19 T cell receptor beta chains sequenced from a single sample in a study of cytomegalovirus exposure and HLA in healthy donors. The PCR made use of 60 Vbeta and 13 Jbeta primers. The repertoire was sequenced with immunoSEQ multiplex PCR; TCRdb's copy has only in-frame clones and lacks some. The data show tens of thousands of clones, approximately 86% seen once. The sequenced sample was PBMCs. Receptors were obtained from a young man in good health and CMV-seropositive.

The J gene is TRBJ1-5, the V gene TRBV7-9; unclear D gene. CDR1 is SEHNR, CDR2 FQNEAQ, per germline (reference sequence). V dropped 5 bases and J dropped 5 bases, with 22 bases sitting between them. The CDR3 has 17 residues. CDR3 amino acids: CASSLSKSGKIDQPQHF. The CDR3 DNA sequence: TGTGCCAGCAGCCTTTCTAAATCGGGGAAAATCGATCAGCCCCAGCATTTT.

CDR3 residues: CASSVLGNRPDTQYF. The DNA for the CDR3 is TGTGCCAGCAGCGTATTAGGGAACAGGCCAGATACGCAGTATTTT. The V call is TRBV9, the J call TRBJ2-3, with D possibly being TRBD1 (5 bases). Trimming cost V 1 base and J 4 bases, with 13 bases left between them. CDR1 SGDLS and CDR2 YYNGEE come from the germline V gene. There are 15 residues in the CDR3.

The chain combines TRBV10-1 with TRBJ2-1, with a tentative D call TRBD2 (6 bases). This CDR3 has 16 residues. The germline V and J ends were trimmed by 0 bases and 0 bases, with 9 bases remaining between them. Germline V lookup: CDR1 WNHNN, CDR2 SYGVQD (reference sequence). In nucleotides, the CDR3 is TGCGCCAGCAGTGAGTCCACGGGAGCCTCCTACAATGAGCAGTTCTTC. It encodes CASSESTGASYNEQFF.

This CDR3 reads CASSELAAAEAFF. The DNA for the CDR3 is TGCGCCAGCAGTGAGTTAGCGGCTGCTGAAGCTTTCTTT. The rearrangement uses TRBV10-1 and TRBJ1-1; no clear D. The CDR3 has 13 residues. V lost 1 base and J 6 bases, leaving 9 bases between the germline ends. Germline V gives CDR1 WNHNN, CDR2 SYGVQD (reference sequence).

The V gene is TRBV5-1, the J gene TRBJ2-5, with a weak D call TRBD1 (5 bases). V lost 1 base and J lost 3, with 16 bases in between. Germline values: CDR1 SGHRS, CDR2 YFSETQ. The CDR3 contains 16 residues. The DNA for the CDR3 is TGCGCCAGCAGCTTGTTAGGGGTGACAGAAGAAGAGACCCAGTACTTC. Its protein product is CASSLLGVTEEETQYF.

The chain employs TRBV4-2 and TRBJ2-5; maybe TRBD1 (5 bases). Germline CDR1 LGHNA, CDR2 YNFKEQ. The ends were cut back, 1 base at V and 2 bases at J, with 11 bases in the middle. The CDR3 contains 15 residues. The CDR3 nucleotides read TGTGCCAGCAGCCAAGCCCGAAGGGGACAAGAGACCCAGTACTTC. As protein: CASSQARRGQETQYF.

The CDR3 reads CASISGTGQETQYF. The CDR3 region has the DNA TGTGCCAGCATATCCGGGACAGGACAAGAGACCCAGTACTTC. J is TRBJ2-5 and V is TRBV2; 8 bases map to TRBD1. There are 14 residues in the CDR3. The V segment lost 7 bases and the J segment 2 bases; nucleotides outside the gene matches: 6. From germline, CDR1 is SNHLY and CDR2 FYNNEI.

The gene calls are TRBV5-1 and TRBJ2-1, with TRBD2 matching over 14 bases. The CDR3 contains 19 residues. The V gene end was trimmed by 3 bases and the J gene end by 1 base; junction bases not matched to a gene: 9. The germline V gene encodes CDR1 SGHRS and CDR2 YFSETQ. The CDR3 sequence: CASSSTGTSGRESYNEQFF. Written as DNA, the CDR3 is TGCGCCAGCAGCTCGACAGGGACTAGCGGGAGAGAATCCTACAATGAGCAGTTCTTC. Drawing the rest from reference TRBV5-1 and TRBJ2-1, the complete variable domain is KAGVTQTPRYLIKTRGQQVTLSCSPISGHRSVSWYQQTPGQGLQFLFEYFSETQRNKGNFPGRFSGRQFSNSRSEMNVSTLELGDSALYLCASSSTGTSGRESYNEQFFGPGTRLTVL.

This clone has a handful of counts. The chain is built from TRBV5-1 and TRBJ2-2; TRBD1 might be the D (6 bases). Trimming pared 7 bases from V and 3 bases from J, leaving 16 bases between. The CDR3 sequence is 15 residues long. Per germline, CDR1 SGHRS and CDR2 YFSETQ. Written as DNA, the CDR3 is TGCGCCAGCGCCCCGGGGCAGGGGTACACCGGGGAGCTGTTTTTT. It encodes CASAPGQGYTGELFF.

V usage is TRBV19 and J usage is TRBJ1-4, with TRBD1 matching 7 bases. J lost 8 bases, V lost 3 bases, and 6 bases had no gene match. Looked up from germline, CDR1 is LNHDA and CDR2 is SQIVND (reference sequence). The CDR3 has 14 residues. The CDR3 DNA sequence: TGTGCCAGTAGTATCCGGACAGGAGGAGAAAAACTGTTTTTT. Protein sequence: CASSIRTGGEKLFF.

Worth noting for this clone: The sample has other DNA sequences that encode this CDR3 too. The chain employs TRBV5-1 and TRBJ2-1, with TRBD2 identical over 10 bases. The germline V gene has CDR1 SGHRS and CDR2 YFSETQ. The CDR3 has 15 residues. V lost 3 bases to trimming and J lost 0 bases; unmatched junction nucleotides: 0. The CDR3 here is CASSSSGSSYNEQFF. CDR3 DNA: TGCGCCAGCAGCTCTAGCGGGAGCTCCTACAATGAGCAGTTCTTC.

This chain links TRBV11-2 with TRBJ2-1; 8 bases match TRBD2. This CDR3 spans 13 amino acids. Germline V lookup: CDR1 SGHAT, CDR2 FQNNGV. Trimming took 3 bases from V and 9 from J; bases not matched to a gene: 4. The DNA of the CDR3 is TGTGCCAGCAGCTTCGGACTAGCCGGTGAGCAGTTCTTC. Its protein product is CASSFGLAGEQFF.

The CDR3 here is CASSFRDRVTYEQYF. CDR3 in DNA: TGTGCCAGCAGCTTCCGGGACAGGGTTACCTACGAGCAGTACTTC. J is TRBJ2-7 and V is TRBV5-8; TRBD1 matches at 9 bases. Trimming cost V 2 bases and J 2 bases; bases outside gene matches: 5. CDR3 length equals 15 residues. Germline CDR1 is SGHTS and CDR2 is YDEGEE.

This clone has more than one count but fewer than ten. This rearrangement joins TRBV7-9 to TRBJ2-7, with D hard to call. The germline CDR1 and CDR2 sequences are SEHNR and FQNEAQ (reference sequence). This CDR3 is built from 14 residues. Trimming pared 3 bases from V and 3 bases from J, leaving 12 bases between. The CDR3 spells CASSFPQRSYEQYF. The CDR3 DNA sequence: TGTGCCAGCAGCTTCCCCCAACGGAGCTACGAGCAGTACTTC. The entire variable domain, with the rest obtained from reference TRBV7-9 and TRBJ2-7, is as follows: DTGVSQNPRHKITKRGQNVTFRCDPISEHNRLYWYRQTLGQGPEFLTYFQNEAQLEKSRLLSDRFSAERPKGSFSTLEIQRTEQGDSAMYLCASSFPQRSYEQYFGPGTRLTVT.

The CDR3 protein is CAISEETGPHQPQHF. In DNA form, the CDR3 reads TGTGCCATCAGTGAGGAGACAGGACCACATCAGCCCCAGCATTTT. This rearrangement joins TRBV10-3 to TRBJ1-5; tentatively, D is TRBD1 (6 bases). This CDR3 contains 15 residues. With 2 bases removed from V and 5 bases from J, the gap between germline ends came to 13 bases. The germline gives CDR1 ENHRY, CDR2 SYGVKD.

V is TRBV5-1 and J is TRBJ2-3, with 9 positions matching TRBD2. Looked up from germline, CDR1 is SGHRS and CDR2 is YFSETQ. This CDR3 contains 18 residues. After removal of 2 bases from V and 4 bases from J, the junction contained 14 bases not matched to a gene. The CDR3 loop reads CASSLYLGLAGSADTQYF. The CDR3 coding sequence is TGCGCCAGCAGCTTATATTTGGGACTAGCTGGGAGCGCAGATACGCAGTATTTT.

The V gene is TRBV6-5, the J gene TRBJ1-4, with D uncertain. The germline gives CDR1 MNHEY, CDR2 SVGAGI. The CDR3 runs 14 residues. With 2 bases removed from V and 4 bases from J, the gap between germline ends came to 8 bases. The CDR3 nucleotides read TGTGCCAGCAGTTACGATCCCAGTAATGAAAAACTGTTTTTT. The encoded protein is CASSYDPSNEKLFF.

V usage is TRBV28 and J usage is TRBJ2-1; D might be TRBD1 (5 bases). The V end lost 6 bases, the J end lost 6 bases, and 18 bases lay between the germline ends. Germline lookup yields CDR1 MDHEN and CDR2 SYDVKM. CDR3 length: 15 amino acids. The CDR3 is CASSRSGLRRNEQFF. The CDR3 DNA reads TGTGCCAGCAGCCGCTCAGGGTTGAGACGCAATGAGCAGTTCTTC. Looking up the rest from reference TRBV28 and TRBJ2-1 gives the full variable domain: DVKVTQSSRYLVKRTGEKVFLECVQDMDHENMFWYRQDPGLGLRLIYFSYDVKMKEKGDIPEGYSVSREKKERFSLILESASTNQTSMYLCASSRSGLRRNEQFFGPGTRLTVL.

CDR3 residues: CASSPFIGGETQYF. CDR3 DNA: TGTGCCAGCAGCCCATTTATTGGGGGCGAGACCCAGTACTTC. V and J are TRBV7-3 and TRBJ2-5; weak D call: TRBD1 (6 bases). The CDR3 extends over 14 amino acids. Germline V gene sequence: CDR1 SGHTA, CDR2 FQGTGA. V shed 5 bases and J shed 5 bases, with 15 bases lying between them.